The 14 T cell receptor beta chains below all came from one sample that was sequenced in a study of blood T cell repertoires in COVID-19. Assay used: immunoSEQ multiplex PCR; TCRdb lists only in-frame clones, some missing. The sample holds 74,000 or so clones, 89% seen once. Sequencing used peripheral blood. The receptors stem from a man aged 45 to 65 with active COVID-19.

The CDR3 coding sequence is TGTGCCAGCAGCCTGCCGGGACAGGGACGGGATGCTTTCTTT. It encodes CASSLPGQGRDAFF. V is TRBV5-4 and J is TRBJ1-1; 9 bases are shared with TRBD1. The CDR3 runs 14 residues. The V gene's germline CDR1 is SGHNT and CDR2 YYREEE (reference sequence). V gave up 4 bases and J gave up 11 bases; unmatched junction bases: 12.

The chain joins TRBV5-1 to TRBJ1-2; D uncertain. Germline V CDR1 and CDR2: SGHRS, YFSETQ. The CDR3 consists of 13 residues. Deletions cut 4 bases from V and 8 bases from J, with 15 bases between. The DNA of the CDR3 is TGCGCCAGCAGCGAACCGGGTCCCGGGGGCTACACCTTC. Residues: CASSEPGPGGYTF.

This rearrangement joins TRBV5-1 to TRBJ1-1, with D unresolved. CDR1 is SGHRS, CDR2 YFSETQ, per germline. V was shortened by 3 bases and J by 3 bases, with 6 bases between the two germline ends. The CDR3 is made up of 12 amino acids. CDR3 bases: TGCGCCAGCAGCTCGGGGTACACTGAAGCTTTCTTT. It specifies CASSSGYTEAFF.

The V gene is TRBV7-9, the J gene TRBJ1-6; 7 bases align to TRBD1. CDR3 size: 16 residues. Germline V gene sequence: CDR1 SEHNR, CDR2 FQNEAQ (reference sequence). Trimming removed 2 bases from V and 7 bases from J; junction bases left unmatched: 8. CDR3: CASSLKGAGVNSPLHF. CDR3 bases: TGTGCCAGCAGCTTAAAGGGGGCAGGAGTGAATTCACCCCTCCACTTT.

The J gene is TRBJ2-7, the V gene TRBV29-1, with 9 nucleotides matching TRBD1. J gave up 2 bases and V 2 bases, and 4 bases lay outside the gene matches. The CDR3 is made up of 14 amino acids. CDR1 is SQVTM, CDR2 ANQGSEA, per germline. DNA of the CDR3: TGCAGCGTTGAAATCAGGGACAGGGCCTACGAGCAGTACTTC. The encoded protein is CSVEIRDRAYEQYF.

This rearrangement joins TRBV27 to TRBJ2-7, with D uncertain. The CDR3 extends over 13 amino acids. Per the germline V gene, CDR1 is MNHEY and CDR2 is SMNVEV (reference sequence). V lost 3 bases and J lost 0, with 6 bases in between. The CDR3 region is CASSFGHSYEQYF. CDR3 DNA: TGTGCCAGCAGTTTTGGGCACTCCTACGAGCAGTACTTC.

The CDR3 sequence: CASNSGLAGRKTQYF. In nucleotides, the CDR3 is TGCGCCAGCAACTCTGGACTAGCGGGGCGAAAGACCCAGTACTTC. V is TRBV10-2 and J is TRBJ2-5, with 12 bases that match TRBD2. The V segment lost 7 bases and the J segment 6 bases; nucleotides outside the gene matches: 9. The V gene's germline CDR1 is WSHSY and CDR2 SAAADI. The CDR3 consists of 15 residues.

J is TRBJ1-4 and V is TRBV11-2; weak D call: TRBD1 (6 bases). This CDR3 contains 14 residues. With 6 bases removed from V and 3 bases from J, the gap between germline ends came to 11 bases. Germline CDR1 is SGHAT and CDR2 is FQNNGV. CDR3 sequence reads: CASRKTGANEKLFF. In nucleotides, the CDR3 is TGTGCCAGCAGGAAGACAGGCGCTAATGAAAAACTGTTTTTT.

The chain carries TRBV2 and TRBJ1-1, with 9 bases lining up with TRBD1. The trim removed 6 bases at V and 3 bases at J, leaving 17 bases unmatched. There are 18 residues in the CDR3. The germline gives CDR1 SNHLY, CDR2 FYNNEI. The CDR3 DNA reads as TGTGCCAGCAGAACTTTCCGAAGACAGGGGGAGTCGGACACTGAAGCTTTCTTT. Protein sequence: CASRTFRRQGESDTEAFF.

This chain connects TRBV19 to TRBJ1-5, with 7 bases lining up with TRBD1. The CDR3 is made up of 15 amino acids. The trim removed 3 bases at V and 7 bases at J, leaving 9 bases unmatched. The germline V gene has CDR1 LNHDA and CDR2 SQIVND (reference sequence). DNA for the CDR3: TGTGCCAGTAGTATCTATAGAACAGGGGCCCAGCCCCAGCATTTT. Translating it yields CASSIYRTGAQPQHF.

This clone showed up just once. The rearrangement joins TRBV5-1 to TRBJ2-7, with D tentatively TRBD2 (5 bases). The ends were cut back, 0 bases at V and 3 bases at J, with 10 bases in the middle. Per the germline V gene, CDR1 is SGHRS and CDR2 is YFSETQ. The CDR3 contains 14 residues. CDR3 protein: CASSLELAGYEQYF. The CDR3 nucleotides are TGCGCCAGCAGCTTGGAGCTAGCAGGCTACGAGCAGTACTTC.

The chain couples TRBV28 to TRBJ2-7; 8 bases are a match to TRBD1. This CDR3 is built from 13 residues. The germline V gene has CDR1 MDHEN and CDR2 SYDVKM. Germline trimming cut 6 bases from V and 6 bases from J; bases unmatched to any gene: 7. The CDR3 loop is CASSSSDRAEQYF. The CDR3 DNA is TGTGCCAGCAGCTCATCGGACAGGGCCGAGCAGTACTTC.

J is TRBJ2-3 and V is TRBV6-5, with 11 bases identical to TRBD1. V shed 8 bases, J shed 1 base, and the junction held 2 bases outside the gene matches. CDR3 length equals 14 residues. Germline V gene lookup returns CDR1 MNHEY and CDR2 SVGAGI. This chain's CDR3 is CASLDRGRTDTQYF. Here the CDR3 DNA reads TGTGCCAGCCTGGACAGGGGGCGCACAGATACGCAGTATTTT.

CDR3: CASSRGFYNEQFF. DNA of the CDR3: TGCGCCAGCAGCCGGGGGTTCTACAATGAGCAGTTCTTC. This chain connects TRBV5-1 to TRBJ2-1; tentative D call: TRBD2 (6 bases). Trimming left V 4 bases short and J 3 bases short, with 8 bases between. The germline V gene encodes CDR1 SGHRS and CDR2 YFSETQ. The CDR3 runs to 13 residues. The entire variable domain, with the rest obtained from reference TRBV5-1 and TRBJ2-1, is as follows: KAGVTQTPRYLIKTRGQQVTLSCSPISGHRSVSWYQQTPGQGLQFLFEYFSETQRNKGNFPGRFSGRQFSNSRSEMNVSTLELGDSALYLCASSRGFYNEQFFGPGTRLTVL.